This T cell receptor beta chain was found in a study of T cell repertoires in cytomegalovirus infection. TCRdb reanalysed the reads using MiXCR and keeps one entry per CDR3 protein. Here the sample spans roughly 100,000 distinct CDR3 sequences, over 40% being singletons. With 6 bases clipped from V and 5 bases from J, the junction kept 8 bases outside the gene matches. This CDR3 has 14 residues. For this clonotype: What it binds is unknown.

The sequence came from a human donor in good health (CMV status not recorded). Some clones in this sample may be carry-over from other donors' samples. This specimen was CD8+ T cells from cultured PBMCs, taken from culture after CMV antigen stimulation. This chain joins TRBV12-3 or TRBV12-4 and TRBJ2-5, with 8 nucleotides matching TRBD2. CDR3 region: CASRAPGGGETQYF. For the CDR3, the DNA is TGTGCCAGCAGGGCCCCCGGGGGGGGGGAGACCCAGTACTTC.